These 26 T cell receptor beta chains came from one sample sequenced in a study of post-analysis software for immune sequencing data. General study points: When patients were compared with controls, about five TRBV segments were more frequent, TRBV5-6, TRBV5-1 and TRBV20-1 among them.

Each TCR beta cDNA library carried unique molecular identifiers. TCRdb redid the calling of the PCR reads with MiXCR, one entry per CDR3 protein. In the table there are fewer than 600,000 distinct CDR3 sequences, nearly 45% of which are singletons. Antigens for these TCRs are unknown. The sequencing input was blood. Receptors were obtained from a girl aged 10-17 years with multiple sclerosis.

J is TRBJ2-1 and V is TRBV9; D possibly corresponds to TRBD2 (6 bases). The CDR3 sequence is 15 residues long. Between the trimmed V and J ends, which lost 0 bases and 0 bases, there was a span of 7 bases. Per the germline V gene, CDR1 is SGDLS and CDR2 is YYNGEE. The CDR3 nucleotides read TGTGCCAGCAGCGTAGCGGACTACTCCTACAATGAGCAGTTCTTC. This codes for CASSVADYSYNEQFF.

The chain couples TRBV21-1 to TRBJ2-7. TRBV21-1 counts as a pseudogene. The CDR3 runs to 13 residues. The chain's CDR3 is CASSKRQRYEQYF. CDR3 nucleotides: TGTGCCAGCAGCAAACGCCAGCGATACGAGCAGTACTTC.

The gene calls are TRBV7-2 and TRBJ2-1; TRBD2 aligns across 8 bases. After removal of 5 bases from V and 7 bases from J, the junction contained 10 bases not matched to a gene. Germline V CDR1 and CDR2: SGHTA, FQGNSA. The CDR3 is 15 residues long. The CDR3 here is CASSHSGAYRNEQFF. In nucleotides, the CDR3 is TGTGCCAGCAGCCATAGCGGGGCCTACAGGAATGAGCAGTTCTTC. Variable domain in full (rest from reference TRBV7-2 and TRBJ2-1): GAGVSQSPSNKVTEKGKDVELRCDPISGHTALYWYRQSLGQGLEFLIYFQGNSAPDKSGLPSDRFSAERTGGSVSTLTIQRTQQEDSAVYLCASSHSGAYRNEQFFGPGTRLTVL.

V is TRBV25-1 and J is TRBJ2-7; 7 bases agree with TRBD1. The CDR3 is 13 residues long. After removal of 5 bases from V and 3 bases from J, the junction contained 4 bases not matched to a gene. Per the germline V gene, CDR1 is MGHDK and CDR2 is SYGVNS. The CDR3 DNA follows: TGTGCCAGCAGTCGACAGGGTAACTACGAGCAGTACTTC. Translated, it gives CASSRQGNYEQYF.

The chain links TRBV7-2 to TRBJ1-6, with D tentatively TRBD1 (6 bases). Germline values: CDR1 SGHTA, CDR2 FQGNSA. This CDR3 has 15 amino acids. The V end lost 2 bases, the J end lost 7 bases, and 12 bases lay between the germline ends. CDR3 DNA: TGTGCCAGCAGCTTATCAGGGGCGCGGAATTCACCCCTCCACTTT. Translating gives CASSLSGARNSPLHF.

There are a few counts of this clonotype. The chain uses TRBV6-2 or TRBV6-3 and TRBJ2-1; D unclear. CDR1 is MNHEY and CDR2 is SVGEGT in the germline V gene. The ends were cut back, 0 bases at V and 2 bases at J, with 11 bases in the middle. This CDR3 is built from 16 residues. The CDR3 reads CASSYSYYRAYNEQFF. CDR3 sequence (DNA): TGTGCCAGCAGTTACTCGTACTACCGAGCCTACAATGAGCAGTTCTTC.

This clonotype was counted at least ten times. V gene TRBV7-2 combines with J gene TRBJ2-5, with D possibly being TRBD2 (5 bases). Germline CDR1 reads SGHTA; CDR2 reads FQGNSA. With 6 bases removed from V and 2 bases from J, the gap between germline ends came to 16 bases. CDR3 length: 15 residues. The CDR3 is CASRQLGPGQETQYF. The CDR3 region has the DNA TGTGCCAGCAGGCAACTAGGGCCGGGGCAAGAGACCCAGTACTTC.

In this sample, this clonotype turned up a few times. CDR3 DNA: TGCGCCAGCAGCCAGGAGTCCGGGGCTTTCTACGAGCAGTACTTC. This translates into CASSQESGAFYEQYF. V is TRBV4-1 and J is TRBJ2-7; possibly TRBD1 or TRBD2 for D (5 bases each). CDR3 length equals 15 residues. Trimming took off 3 bases at V and 3 bases at J, with 15 bases between the two ends. Germline V lookup: CDR1 MGHRA, CDR2 YSYEKL.

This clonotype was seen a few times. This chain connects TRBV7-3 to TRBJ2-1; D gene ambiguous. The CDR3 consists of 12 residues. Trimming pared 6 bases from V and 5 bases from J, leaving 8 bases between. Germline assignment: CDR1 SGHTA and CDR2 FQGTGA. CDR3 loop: CASSSPNNEQFF. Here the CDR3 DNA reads TGTGCCAGCAGTTCTCCGAACAATGAGCAGTTCTTC. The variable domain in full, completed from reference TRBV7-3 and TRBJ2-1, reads GAGVSQTPSNKVTEKGKYVELRCDPISGHTALYWYRQSLGQGPEFLIYFQGTGAADDSGLPNDRFFAVRPEGSVSTLKIQRTERGDSAVYLCASSSPNNEQFFGPGTRLTVL.

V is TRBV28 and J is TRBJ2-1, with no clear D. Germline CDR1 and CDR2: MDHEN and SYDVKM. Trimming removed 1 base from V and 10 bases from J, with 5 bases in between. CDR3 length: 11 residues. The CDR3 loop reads CASSLLTEQFF. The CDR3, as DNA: TGTGCCAGCAGTTTATTGACCGAGCAGTTCTTC.

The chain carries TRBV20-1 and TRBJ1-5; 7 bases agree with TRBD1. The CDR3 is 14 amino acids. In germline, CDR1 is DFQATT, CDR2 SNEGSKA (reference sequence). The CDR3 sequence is CSVHRGWVNQPQHF. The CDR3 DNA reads TGCAGCGTTCACAGGGGCTGGGTCAATCAGCCCCAGCATTTT.

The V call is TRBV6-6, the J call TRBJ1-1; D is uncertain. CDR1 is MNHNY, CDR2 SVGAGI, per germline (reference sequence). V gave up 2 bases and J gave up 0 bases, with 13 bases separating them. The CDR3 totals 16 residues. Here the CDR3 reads CASSYTGNSMNTEAFF. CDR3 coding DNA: TGTGCCAGCAGTTACACGGGGAACAGCATGAACACTGAAGCTTTCTTT.

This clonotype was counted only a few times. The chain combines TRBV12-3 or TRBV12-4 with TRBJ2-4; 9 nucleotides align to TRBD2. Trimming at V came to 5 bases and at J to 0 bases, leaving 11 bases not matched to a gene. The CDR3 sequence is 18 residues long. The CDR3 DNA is TGTGCCAGCAGTCCCTGGACTAGCGAGGTCACAGCCAAAAACATTCAGTACTTC. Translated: CASSPWTSEVTAKNIQYF.

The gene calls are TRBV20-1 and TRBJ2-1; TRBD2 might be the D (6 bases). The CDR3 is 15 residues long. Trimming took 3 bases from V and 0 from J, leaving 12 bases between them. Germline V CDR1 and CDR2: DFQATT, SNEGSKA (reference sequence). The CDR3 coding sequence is TGCAGTGCTAGGGCGGGGCATAGCTCCTACAATGAGCAGTTCTTC. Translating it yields CSARAGHSSYNEQFF.

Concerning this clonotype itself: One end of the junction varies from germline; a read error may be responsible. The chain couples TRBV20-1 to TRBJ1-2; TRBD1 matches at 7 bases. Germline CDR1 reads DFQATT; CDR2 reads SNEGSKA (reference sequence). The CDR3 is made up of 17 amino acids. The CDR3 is CSTSELDRTGANYGYTF. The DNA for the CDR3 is TGCAGTACTAGTGAACTGGACAGGACGGGGGCTAACTATGGCTACACCTTC.

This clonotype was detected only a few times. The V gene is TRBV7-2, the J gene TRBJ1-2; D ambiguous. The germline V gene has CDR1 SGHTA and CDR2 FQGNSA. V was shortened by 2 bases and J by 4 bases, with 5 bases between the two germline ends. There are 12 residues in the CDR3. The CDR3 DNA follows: TGTGCCAGCAGCTTATCTCCCTATGGCTACACCTTC. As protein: CASSLSPYGYTF.

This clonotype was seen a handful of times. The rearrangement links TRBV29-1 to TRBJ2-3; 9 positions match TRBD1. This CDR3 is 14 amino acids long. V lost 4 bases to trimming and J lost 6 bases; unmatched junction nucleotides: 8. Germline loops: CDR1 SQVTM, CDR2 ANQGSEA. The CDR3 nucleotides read TGCAGCGTTGTGGGGGACAGGGACTATGATACGCAGTATTTT. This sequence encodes CSVVGDRDYDTQYF.

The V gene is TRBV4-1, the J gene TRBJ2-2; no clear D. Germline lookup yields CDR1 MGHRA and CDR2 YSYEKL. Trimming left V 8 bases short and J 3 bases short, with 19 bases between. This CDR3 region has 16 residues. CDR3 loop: CASSLEKGRDTGELFF. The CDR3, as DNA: TGCGCCAGCTCCTTAGAGAAGGGAAGGGACACCGGGGAGCTGTTTTTT.

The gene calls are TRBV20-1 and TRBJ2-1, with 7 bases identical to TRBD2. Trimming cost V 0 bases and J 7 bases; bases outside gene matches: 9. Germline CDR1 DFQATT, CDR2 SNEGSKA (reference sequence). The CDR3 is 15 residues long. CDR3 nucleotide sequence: TGCAGTGCTAGAGAGGGAGGGAGGATTTGGAATGAGCAGTTCTTC. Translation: CSAREGGRIWNEQFF.

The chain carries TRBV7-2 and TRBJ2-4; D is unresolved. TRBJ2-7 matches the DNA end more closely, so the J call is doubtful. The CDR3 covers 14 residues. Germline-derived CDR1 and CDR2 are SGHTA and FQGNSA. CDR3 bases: TGTGCCAGCAGCTTTGAATCGTATTTGGACGAGCAGTACTTC. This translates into CASSFESYLDEQYF.

The CDR3: CASSLDAFYGYTF. CDR3 bases: TGCGCCAGCAGCCTGGATGCGTTCTATGGCTACACCTTC. This sequence joins TRBV5-1 and TRBJ1-2; D is uncertain. The V end lost 4 bases, the J end lost 4 bases, and 11 bases lay between the germline ends. The CDR3 sequence is 13 residues long. Looked up from germline, CDR1 is SGHRS and CDR2 is YFSETQ.

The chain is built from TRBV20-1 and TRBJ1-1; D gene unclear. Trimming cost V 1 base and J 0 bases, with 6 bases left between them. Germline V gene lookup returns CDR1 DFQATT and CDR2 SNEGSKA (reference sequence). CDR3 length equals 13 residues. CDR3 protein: CSARVPVNTEAFF. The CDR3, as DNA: TGCAGTGCTAGAGTTCCAGTGAACACTGAAGCTTTCTTT.

The CDR3 spells CSARTVMNTEAFF. The CDR3 DNA reads as TGCAGTGCTAGAACCGTTATGAACACTGAAGCTTTCTTT. V is TRBV20-1 and J is TRBJ1-1, with no clear D. CDR3 length: 13 residues. Looked up from germline, CDR1 is DFQATT and CDR2 is SNEGSKA (reference sequence). Trimming took 2 bases from V and 0 from J, leaving 7 bases between them.

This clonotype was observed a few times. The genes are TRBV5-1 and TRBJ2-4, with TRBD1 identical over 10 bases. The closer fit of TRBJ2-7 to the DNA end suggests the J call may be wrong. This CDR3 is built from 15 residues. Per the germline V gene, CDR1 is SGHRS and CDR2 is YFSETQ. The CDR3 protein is CASSSTGTGAYEQYF. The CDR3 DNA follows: TGCGCCAGCAGCTCAACCGGGACAGGGGCCTACGAGCAGTACTTC.

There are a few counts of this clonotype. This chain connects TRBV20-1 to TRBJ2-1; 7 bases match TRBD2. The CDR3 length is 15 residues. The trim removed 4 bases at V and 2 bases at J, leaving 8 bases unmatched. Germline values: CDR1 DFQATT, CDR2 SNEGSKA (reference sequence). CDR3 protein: CSAMGGSRTYNEQFF. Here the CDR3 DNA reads TGCAGTGCTATGGGCGGGAGCAGGACCTACAATGAGCAGTTCTTC.

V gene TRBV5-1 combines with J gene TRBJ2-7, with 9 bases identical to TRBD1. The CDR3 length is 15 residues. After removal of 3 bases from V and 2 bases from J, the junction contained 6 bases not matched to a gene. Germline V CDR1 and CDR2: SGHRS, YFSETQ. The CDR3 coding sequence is TGCGCCAGCAGCTACGGACAGGGGACTACCTACGAGCAGTACTTC. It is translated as CASSYGQGTTYEQYF.